The entry below describes one T cell receptor beta chain. As yet, its antigen is unknown. The use of a sample-barcoded 5' primer and a J-beta primer mix characterized a second PCR of roughly 6 to 11 cycles. MiXCR, applied by TCRdb to the 5' RACE reads, yields one record per CDR3 protein. The sample shows approximately 800,000 distinct CDR3 sequences, roughly three fifths of them seen only once. The data derive from a study of blood T cells in healthy people across ages. Study results and caveats: Estimates based on one million T cells were treated as lower bounds.

The length of the CDR3 is 13 residues. V was cut by 6 bases and J by 5 bases, with 12 bases left in between. Germline V CDR1 and CDR2: MNHNY, SVGAGI (reference sequence). The authors isolated at least 6.5 million PBMCs per sample. The sample consisted of blood. This TCR was recovered from a man aged 40-49 years in good health. This rearrangement joins TRBV6-6 to TRBJ2-3; possible D gene TRBD2, 6 bases. CDR3 loop: CASRWAGRDTQYF. The CDR3 DNA follows: TGTGCCAGCAGGTGGGCGGGGAGAGATACGCAGTATTTT.